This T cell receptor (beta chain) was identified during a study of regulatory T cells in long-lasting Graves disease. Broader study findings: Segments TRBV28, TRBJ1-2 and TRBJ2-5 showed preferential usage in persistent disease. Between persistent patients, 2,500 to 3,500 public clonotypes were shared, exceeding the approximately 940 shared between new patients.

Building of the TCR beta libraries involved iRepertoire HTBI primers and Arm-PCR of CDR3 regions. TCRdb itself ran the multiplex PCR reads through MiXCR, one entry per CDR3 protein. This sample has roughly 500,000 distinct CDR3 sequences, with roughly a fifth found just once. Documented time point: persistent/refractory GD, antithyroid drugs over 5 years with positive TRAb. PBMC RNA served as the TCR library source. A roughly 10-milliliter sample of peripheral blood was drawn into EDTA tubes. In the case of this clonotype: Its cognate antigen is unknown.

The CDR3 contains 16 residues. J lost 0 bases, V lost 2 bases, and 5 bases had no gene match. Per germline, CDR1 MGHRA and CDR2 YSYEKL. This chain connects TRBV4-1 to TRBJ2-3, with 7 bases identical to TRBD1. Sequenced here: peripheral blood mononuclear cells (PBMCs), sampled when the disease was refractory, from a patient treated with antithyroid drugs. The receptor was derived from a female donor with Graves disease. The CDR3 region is CASSQYKTGSTDTQYF. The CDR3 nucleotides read TGCGCCAGCAGCCAATACAAGACAGGGAGCACAGATACGCAGTATTTT.